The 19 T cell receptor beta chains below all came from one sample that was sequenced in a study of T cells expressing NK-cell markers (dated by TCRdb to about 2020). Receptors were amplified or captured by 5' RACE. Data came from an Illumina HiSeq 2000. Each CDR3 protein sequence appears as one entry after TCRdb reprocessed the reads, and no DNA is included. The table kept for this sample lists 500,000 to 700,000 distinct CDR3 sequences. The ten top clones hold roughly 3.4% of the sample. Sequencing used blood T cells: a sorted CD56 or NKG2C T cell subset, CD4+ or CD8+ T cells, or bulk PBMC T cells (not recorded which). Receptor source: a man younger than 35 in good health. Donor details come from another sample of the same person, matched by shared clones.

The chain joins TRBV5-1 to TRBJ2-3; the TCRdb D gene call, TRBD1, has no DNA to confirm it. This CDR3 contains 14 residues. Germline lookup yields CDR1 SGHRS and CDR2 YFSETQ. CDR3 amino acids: CASSSPSETDTQYF.

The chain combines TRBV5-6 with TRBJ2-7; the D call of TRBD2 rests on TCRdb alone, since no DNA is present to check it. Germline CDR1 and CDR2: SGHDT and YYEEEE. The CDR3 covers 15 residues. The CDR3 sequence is CASSLGSGTFGEQYF.

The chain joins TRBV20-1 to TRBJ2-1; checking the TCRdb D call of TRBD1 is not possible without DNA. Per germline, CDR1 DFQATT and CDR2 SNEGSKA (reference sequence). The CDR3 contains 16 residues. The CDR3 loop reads CSARGLGTSRYNEQFF.

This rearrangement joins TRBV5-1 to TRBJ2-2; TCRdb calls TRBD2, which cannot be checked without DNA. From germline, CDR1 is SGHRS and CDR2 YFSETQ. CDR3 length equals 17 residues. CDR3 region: CASSFPPAGRDTGELFF.

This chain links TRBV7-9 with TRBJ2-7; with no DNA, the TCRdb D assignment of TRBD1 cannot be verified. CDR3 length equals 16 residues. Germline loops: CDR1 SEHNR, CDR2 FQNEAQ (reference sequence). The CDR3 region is CASSSTRTGRPYEQYF.

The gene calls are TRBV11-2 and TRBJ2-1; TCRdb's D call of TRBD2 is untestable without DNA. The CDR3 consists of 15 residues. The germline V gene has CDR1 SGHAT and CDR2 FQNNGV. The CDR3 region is CASSGAGRINNEQFF.

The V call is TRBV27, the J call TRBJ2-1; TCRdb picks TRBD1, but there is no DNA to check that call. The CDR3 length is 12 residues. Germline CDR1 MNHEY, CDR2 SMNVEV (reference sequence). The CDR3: CASSLIRGPRFF.

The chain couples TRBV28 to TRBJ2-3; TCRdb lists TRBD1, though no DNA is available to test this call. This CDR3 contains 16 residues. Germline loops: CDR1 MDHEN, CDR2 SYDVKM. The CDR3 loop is CASSTRQGSPTDTQYF.

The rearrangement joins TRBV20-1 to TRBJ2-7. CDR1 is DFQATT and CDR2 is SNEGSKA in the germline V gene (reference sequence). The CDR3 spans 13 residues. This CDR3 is CSARNFDSYEQYF.

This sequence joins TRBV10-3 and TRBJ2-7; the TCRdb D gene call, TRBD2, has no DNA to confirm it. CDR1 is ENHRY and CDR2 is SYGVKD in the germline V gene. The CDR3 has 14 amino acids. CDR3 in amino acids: CAISDSAGGAEQYF.

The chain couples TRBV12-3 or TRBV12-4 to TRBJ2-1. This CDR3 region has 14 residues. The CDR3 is CASSPELAYNEQFF.

CDR3 region: CASKNLETQYF. This chain joins TRBV12-3 or TRBV12-4 and TRBJ2-5. This CDR3 is 11 amino acids long.

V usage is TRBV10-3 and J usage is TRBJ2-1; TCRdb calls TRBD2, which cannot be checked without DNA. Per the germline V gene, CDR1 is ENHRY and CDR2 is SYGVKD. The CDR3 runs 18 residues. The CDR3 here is CAISESGTSGNLGNEQFF.

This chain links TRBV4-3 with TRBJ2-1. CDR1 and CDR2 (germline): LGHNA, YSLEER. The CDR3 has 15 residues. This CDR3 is CASTRTGESYNEQFF.

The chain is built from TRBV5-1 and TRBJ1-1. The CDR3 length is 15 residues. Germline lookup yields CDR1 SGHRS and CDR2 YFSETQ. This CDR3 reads CASSLRSSMNTEAFF. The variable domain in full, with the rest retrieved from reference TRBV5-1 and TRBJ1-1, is KAGVTQTPRYLIKTRGQQVTLSCSPISGHRSVSWYQQTPGQGLQFLFEYFSETQRNKGNFPGRFSGRQFSNSRSEMNVSTLELGDSALYLCASSLRSSMNTEAFFGQGTRLTVV.

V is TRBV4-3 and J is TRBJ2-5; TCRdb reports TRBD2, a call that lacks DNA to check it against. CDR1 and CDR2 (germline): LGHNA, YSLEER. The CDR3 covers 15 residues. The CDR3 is CASSQTGGTPGIQYF.

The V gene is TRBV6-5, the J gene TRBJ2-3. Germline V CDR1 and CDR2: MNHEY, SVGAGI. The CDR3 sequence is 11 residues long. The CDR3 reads CASSKTDTQYF.

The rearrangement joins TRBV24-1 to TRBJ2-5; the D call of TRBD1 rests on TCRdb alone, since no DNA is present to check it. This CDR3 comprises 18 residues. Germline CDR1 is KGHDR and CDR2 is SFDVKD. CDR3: CATSDAFNDRGGRETQYF.

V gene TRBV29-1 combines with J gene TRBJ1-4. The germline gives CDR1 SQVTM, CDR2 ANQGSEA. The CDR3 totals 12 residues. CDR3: CSVAGMGEKLFF.